Shown below are 32 T cell receptor beta chains from a single sample sequenced in a study of spatial heterogeneity in lung cancer. Which antigens these TCRs recognize remains unknown. Regarding time point: sample taken at primary tumor resection. TCRdb called the 5' RACE reads again in MiXCR, with one record for every CDR3 protein. The sample has 15,000 to 20,000 distinct CDR3 sequences; around 8% are singletons. General study points: Tumoral mutation counts were tracked by counts of expanded intratumoral alpha and beta TCRs.

The sample consisted of lung tumor tissue, taken at surgery. Receptor source: a male donor with early-stage non-small cell lung cancer.

This clonotype was detected many times. The chain joins TRBV3-1 to TRBJ1-1; D may be TRBD1 (5 bases). V was shortened by 0 bases and J by 3 bases, with 20 bases between the two germline ends. Germline loops: CDR1 LGHDT, CDR2 YNNKEL (reference sequence). This CDR3 region has 18 residues. The CDR3 loop reads CASSQEQQVWDLYTEAFF. The CDR3 bases are TGTGCCAGCAGCCAAGAGCAGCAGGTCTGGGACCTGTACACTGAAGCTTTCTTT.

This clonotype showed up many times. This chain links TRBV10-3 with TRBJ1-3, with 10 bases fitting TRBD1. V lost 6 bases and J lost 2; bases outside the gene matches: 7. Germline V gene sequence: CDR1 ENHRY, CDR2 SYGVKD. This CDR3 has 16 amino acids. The CDR3 spells CAISRDRGFAGNTIYF. CDR3 nucleotide sequence: TGTGCCATCAGCCGGGACAGGGGTTTCGCTGGAAACACCATATATTTT.

In this sample, this clonotype is medium-sized. The chain joins TRBV4-1 to TRBJ1-1, with D perhaps TRBD1 (6 bases). CDR1 is MGHRA, CDR2 YSYEKL, per germline. Trimming stripped 3 bases from V and 1 base from J, with 9 bases between. The CDR3 spans 14 residues. The CDR3 sequence is CASSHLQGNTEAFF. CDR3 DNA: TGCGCCAGCAGCCACCTACAGGGGAACACTGAAGCTTTCTTT.

There are a few counts of this clonotype. The chain employs TRBV19 and TRBJ1-1, with D perhaps matching TRBD1 (5 bases). Germline CDR1 is LNHDA and CDR2 is SQIVND (reference sequence). CDR3 length: 14 residues. V lost 6 bases and J 0 bases, leaving 11 bases between the germline ends. In DNA form, the CDR3 reads TGTGCCAGTAGGGACCCGGGGGTGAACACTGAAGCTTTCTTT. Translating it yields CASRDPGVNTEAFF.

This clonotype was counted many times. The rearrangement uses TRBV27 and TRBJ2-7; 9 positions agree with TRBD1. The CDR3 runs 16 residues. The V gene's germline CDR1 is MNHEY and CDR2 SMNVEV (reference sequence). V lost 3 bases, J lost 4 bases, and 10 bases stayed unmatched. CDR3 in DNA: TGTGCCAGCAGTTTCTTTGGGACAGGGAGTTTGTACGAGCAGTACTTC. Its translation: CASSFFGTGSLYEQYF.

This clonotype was detected ten times or more. The chain employs TRBV12-5 and TRBJ2-6; D call uncertain. Per the germline V gene, CDR1 is LGHNT and CDR2 is FRNRAP. This CDR3 is 13 amino acids long. Deletions cut 7 bases from V and 0 bases from J, with 4 bases between. DNA of the CDR3: TGTGCTAGTGCCCACTCTGGGGCCAACGTCCTGACTTTC. Its protein is CASAHSGANVLTF.

This clonotype was recorded a few times. The V and J genes are TRBV12-3 or TRBV12-4 and TRBJ1-1; D is uncertain. The CDR3 length is 15 residues. Trimming left V 3 bases short and J 4 bases short, with 15 bases between. The CDR3 protein is CASSFGPGRVTEAFF. CDR3 bases: TGTGCCAGCAGTTTCGGTCCGGGGAGGGTCACTGAAGCTTTCTTT.

The gene calls are TRBV7-2 and TRBJ2-1; D is uncertain. V dropped 1 base and J dropped 5 bases, with 6 bases sitting between them. Germline loops: CDR1 SGHTA, CDR2 FQGNSA. The CDR3 runs to 13 residues. The CDR3, as DNA: TGTGCCAGCAGCTTAGGGCGGAACAATGAGCAGTTCTTC. Protein: CASSLGRNNEQFF.

By share of the sample, this clonotype is medium-sized (0.01 to 0.1%). The gene calls are TRBV7-8 and TRBJ2-7, with 10 bases fitting TRBD1. Germline loops: CDR1 SGHVS, CDR2 FQNEAQ. Unmatched junction bases numbered 13, after V lost 5 bases and J lost 0 bases. The CDR3 is made up of 18 amino acids. Here the CDR3 DNA reads TGTGCCAGCAGCGCCCCGGGACAGGGGTACCCTAACTCCTACGAGCAGTACTTC. Protein product: CASSAPGQGYPNSYEQYF.

This clonotype has at least ten counts. CDR3 in DNA: TGTGCCATCAGTGGAAACAGGGGGGATCAGCCCCAGCATTTT. Protein sequence: CAISGNRGDQPQHF. This chain joins TRBV10-3 and TRBJ1-5; 8 bases are shared with TRBD1. V dropped 4 bases and J dropped 5; count of bases not matched to a gene: 4. The length of the CDR3 is 14 residues. Germline V CDR1 and CDR2: ENHRY, SYGVKD.

In this sample, this clonotype turned up many times. The V gene is TRBV6-2 or TRBV6-3, the J gene TRBJ1-1; D is unclear. CDR3 size: 13 residues. Between the trimmed V and J ends, which lost 2 bases and 4 bases, there was a span of 8 bases. Germline V gives CDR1 MNHEY, CDR2 SVGEGT. The CDR3 coding sequence is TGTGCCAGCAGTTACCGACGGGGCACTGAAGCTTTCTTT. Protein sequence: CASSYRRGTEAFF.

The sample holds many counts of this clonotype. V is TRBV7-2 and J is TRBJ1-5; D uncertain. This CDR3 is 14 amino acids long. The germline gives CDR1 SGHTA, CDR2 FQGNSA. Trimming removed 5 bases from V and 0 bases from J, with 8 bases in between. The CDR3 DNA reads as TGTGCCAGCAGCCCGACAAATAGCAATCAGCCCCAGCATTTT. Protein product: CASSPTNSNQPQHF.

This clonotype was picked up one time. V and J are TRBV5-1 and TRBJ2-5; 10 nucleotides line up with TRBD2. The CDR3 totals 16 residues. V lost 2 bases, J lost 5 bases, and 9 bases stayed unmatched. The germline CDR1 and CDR2 sequences are SGHRS and YFSETQ. DNA for the CDR3: TGCGCCAGCAGCTTCCGTCGAGCGGGGGGGCTCGAGACCCAGTACTTC. This gives the protein CASSFRRAGGLETQYF.

This clonotype came up many times. The DNA of the CDR3 is TGTGCCAGCAGTTTGGGGTTCAACTCCTACGAGCAGTACTTC. This sequence encodes CASSLGFNSYEQYF. V is TRBV12-3 or TRBV12-4 and J is TRBJ2-7; D ambiguous. This CDR3 contains 14 residues. The germline V and J ends were trimmed by 3 bases and 0 bases, with 9 bases remaining between them.

In its sample, this clonotype was seen a few times. The gene calls are TRBV27 and TRBJ1-6; no reliable D call. This CDR3 comprises 14 residues. From germline, CDR1 is MNHEY and CDR2 SMNVEV (reference sequence). V lost 3 bases to trimming and J lost 6 bases, with 9 bases between them. The chain's CDR3 is CASSFSGSNSPLHF. The CDR3 bases are TGTGCCAGCAGTTTTTCTGGGTCTAATTCACCCCTCCACTTT.

This clonotype was recorded many times. J is TRBJ2-1 and V is TRBV20-1, with a possible D match to TRBD2 (6 bases). CDR1 and CDR2 (germline): DFQATT, SNEGSKA (reference sequence). This CDR3 contains 14 residues. V was trimmed by 4 bases and J by 2 bases, leaving 12 bases between them. CDR3 sequence reads: CSATMGGTYNEQFF. CDR3 nucleotides: TGCAGTGCTACCATGGGGGGTACCTACAATGAGCAGTTCTTC.

This clonotype was counted ten times or more. The chain recombines TRBV28 with TRBJ1-3; perhaps TRBD1 as D (5 bases). Trimming removed 2 bases from V and 4 bases from J, with 12 bases in between. CDR1 is MDHEN, CDR2 SYDVKM, per germline. This CDR3 contains 15 residues. CDR3 coding DNA: TGTGCCAGCAGTTTAACGGGGGTTCGAGGAAACACCATATATTTT. It encodes CASSLTGVRGNTIYF.

This clonotype was seen repeatedly, ten times or more. The CDR3 region is CASSSGGRGQETQYF. For the CDR3, the DNA is TGCGCCAGCAGCTCAGGGGGCAGAGGGCAAGAGACCCAGTACTTC. The chain carries TRBV5-1 and TRBJ2-5; 8 bases line up with TRBD1. The CDR3 is 15 amino acids. J lost 2 bases, V lost 3 bases, and 6 bases had no gene match. In germline, CDR1 is SGHRS, CDR2 YFSETQ.

The chain joins TRBV12-3 or TRBV12-4 to TRBJ1-1; tentative D call: TRBD1 (6 bases). This CDR3 spans 13 amino acids. Trimming shortened V by 2 bases and J by 3 bases, and 7 bases separated the two germline ends. The CDR3 nucleotides are TGTGCCAGCAGTTTAAAGGGGGACACTGAAGCTTTCTTT. Translated, it gives CASSLKGDTEAFF.

This clonotype was detected many times. The gene calls are TRBV27 and TRBJ2-5; 9 nucleotides align to TRBD1. There are 17 residues in the CDR3. Germline CDR1 MNHEY, CDR2 SMNVEV (reference sequence). With 4 bases clipped from V and 2 bases from J, the junction kept 11 bases outside the gene matches. The CDR3 here is CASSSGQGLWGQETQYF. The CDR3 DNA is TGTGCCAGCAGTTCTGGACAGGGGTTGTGGGGGCAAGAGACCCAGTACTTC.

This clonotype was recorded at least ten times. The CDR3 spells CASSELSQHF. The CDR3 nucleotides read TGTGCCAGCAGTGAGCTTTCCCAGCATTTT. The rearrangement uses TRBV6-1 and TRBJ1-5; D gene unclear. CDR1 and CDR2 from the germline V gene are MNHNS and SASEGT. The CDR3 spans 10 residues. V dropped 3 bases and J dropped 11 bases, with 5 bases sitting between them.

The genes are TRBV10-3 and TRBJ2-2, with TRBD2 matching 11 bases. V lost 3 bases to trimming and J lost 3 bases; unmatched junction nucleotides: 6. The CDR3 has 17 amino acids. In germline, CDR1 is ENHRY, CDR2 SYGVKD. The CDR3 loop reads CAISESLAGGDTGELFF. The CDR3 DNA is TGTGCCATCAGTGAATCTCTAGCGGGAGGTGACACCGGGGAGCTGTTTTTT.

This clonotype has ten or more counts. The chain carries TRBV11-2 and TRBJ2-5; no definite D call. The germline gives CDR1 SGHAT, CDR2 FQNNGV. This CDR3 is built from 15 residues. Deletions cut 0 bases from V and 7 bases from J, with 15 bases between. The CDR3 nucleotides are TGTGCCAGCAGCTTAGATTACGGGTCGGGCGGGACCCAGTACTTC. Translation gives CASSLDYGSGGTQYF.

To note about this clonotype: This may be a read error: a much more frequent sequence differs by one nucleotide. This rearrangement joins TRBV15 to TRBJ2-2; 9 bases align to TRBD2. The CDR3 sequence is 15 residues long. Germline lookup yields CDR1 LNHNV and CDR2 YYDKDF (reference sequence). Losses at the gene ends were 5 bases for V and 6 bases for J; bases not matched to a gene: 7. The CDR3 spells CATSFDLAGPGELFF. CDR3 sequence (DNA): TGTGCCACCAGCTTCGATCTAGCGGGGCCCGGGGAGCTGTTTTTT.

Judged by abundance, this clonotype is medium-sized. In nucleotides, the CDR3 is TGTGCCAGTAGTACACGGACGGGTTACTCACCCCTCCACTTT. This gives the protein CASSTRTGYSPLHF. The J gene is TRBJ1-6, the V gene TRBV19, with D hard to call. The V end was cut by 4 bases, the J end by 10 bases, with 14 bases between. This CDR3 is built from 14 residues. The germline gives CDR1 LNHDA, CDR2 SQIVND (reference sequence).

As concerns this clonotype: A much larger clone differs from this one at a single base, so this may be a read error. Here the CDR3 reads CASSYSDRVSYEQYF. Written as DNA, the CDR3 is TGTGCCAGCAGTTACTCGGACAGGGTGTCCTACGAGCAGTACTTC. The chain employs TRBV6-5 and TRBJ2-7, with TRBD1 matching over 8 bases. With 0 bases clipped from V and 1 base from J, the junction kept 2 bases outside the gene matches. The germline CDR1 and CDR2 sequences are MNHEY and SVGAGI. CDR3 length: 15 residues.

This clonotype was detected once. This chain links TRBV11-2 with TRBJ2-5; no clear D gene. CDR1 is SGHAT, CDR2 FQNNGV, per germline. V gave up 1 base and J gave up 1 base, with 13 bases separating them. The CDR3 contains 16 residues. This chain's CDR3 is CASSLGAGLTQETQYF. The CDR3 DNA follows: TGTGCCAGCAGCTTAGGGGCAGGTTTGACCCAAGAGACCCAGTACTTC.

This clonotype has at least ten counts. The chain employs TRBV28 and TRBJ1-2; D uncertain. The CDR3 loop spans 13 amino acids. Germline lookup yields CDR1 MDHEN and CDR2 SYDVKM. The V and J ends lost 8 bases and 4 bases respectively, with 14 bases between them. For the CDR3, the DNA is TGTGCCAGCTCCCCACCGGCGGTCTATGGCTACACCTTC. Its translation: CASSPPAVYGYTF.

This clonotype was observed many times. This rearrangement joins TRBV20-1 to TRBJ1-5; TRBD1 might be the D (6 bases). This CDR3 is 14 amino acids long. Germline V gene lookup returns CDR1 DFQATT and CDR2 SNEGSKA (reference sequence). V was pared by 5 bases and J by 2 bases, with 13 bases between. The CDR3: CSAGRGFGNQPQHF. The CDR3 DNA sequence: TGCAGTGCTGGCAGGGGATTTGGCAATCAGCCCCAGCATTTT.

By sample fraction, this clonotype is medium-sized. The chain has TRBV9 and TRBJ1-2; D is uncertain. In germline, CDR1 is SGDLS, CDR2 YYNGEE. The CDR3 has 15 residues. Trimming left V 0 bases short and J 5 bases short, with 14 bases between. The CDR3 protein is CASSVATASTYGYTF. The CDR3 nucleotides are TGTGCCAGCAGCGTAGCTACGGCTTCTACTTATGGCTACACCTTC. The whole variable domain, filled in from reference TRBV9 and TRBJ1-2, reads DSGVTQTPKHLITATGQRVTLRCSPRSGDLSVYWYQQSLDQGLQFLIQYYNGEERAKGNILERFSAQQFPDLHSELNLSSLELGDSALYFCASSVATASTYGYTFGSGTRLTVV.

This clonotype was observed a handful of times. The rearrangement uses TRBV28 and TRBJ2-7; D is unresolved. The V and J ends lost 1 base and 9 bases respectively, with 10 bases between them. Germline V gene lookup returns CDR1 MDHEN and CDR2 SYDVKM. The CDR3 contains 12 residues. The CDR3 DNA follows: TGTGCCAGCAGTTTATCCGCGAAGTGGCAGTACTTC. Protein product: CASSLSAKWQYF.

This clonotype was counted only a few times. This rearrangement joins TRBV6-5 to TRBJ1-3, with D unclear. Trimming pared 6 bases from V and 0 bases from J, leaving 9 bases between. CDR3 length: 14 residues. Germline CDR1 MNHEY, CDR2 SVGAGI. The CDR3 protein is CASSEAISGNTIYF. CDR3 nucleotides: TGTGCCAGCAGCGAGGCCATCTCTGGAAACACCATATATTTT.